These T cell receptor beta chains were read from a single sample in a study of shared clonotypes between healthy human individuals. Only in-frame clones appear in the TCRdb table, and some are missing; sequencing was by immunoSEQ multiplex PCR. Here the sample spans hundreds of thousands of clones, about 96% being singletons. The sequenced material came from naive CD8+ T cells sorted from blood. The receptors derive from a woman aged 25 to 39 in good health. Each CDR3 is given with its conserved first and last residue. A D gene is named only where the DNA matches it firmly. Size is stated for part of the rows, as once, few or many counts, or as a class when the clone is expanded.

V	size	J	D	DNA	CDR3
TRBV29-1	.	TRBJ2-3	TRBD2	TGCAGCGTTGAGGGCACTAGGTCAGCGGGAACAGATACGCAGTATTTT	CSVEGTRSAGTDTQYF
TRBV10-2	.	TRBJ1-1	.	TGCGCCAGCAGTGAGGGAACATCTGAAGCTTTCTTT	CASSEGTSEAFF
TRBV9	.	TRBJ2-2	.	TGTGCCAGCAGCGTATCGACTAGGTCCCCCGGGGAGCTGTTTTTT	CASSVSTRSPGELFF
TRBV2	.	TRBJ2-7	TRBD2	TGTGCCAGCAGTGCCCAGCGGGAGGTTTCCTACGAGCAGTACTTC	CASSAQREVSYEQYF
TRBV6-4	once	TRBJ2-1	TRBD2	TGTGCCAGCAGTGGAAAGGCGGGAGGGCCACCCTACAATGAGCAGTTCTTC	CASSGKAGGPPYNEQFF
TRBV2	.	TRBJ1-1	.	TGTGCCAGCAGTGAAGAGTGGGCCTCACGAACTGAAGCTTTCTTT	CASSEEWASRTEAFF
TRBV27	.	TRBJ1-3	.	TGTGCCAGCAGTCCCGGACCAGGGAGCTCTGGAAACACCATATATTTT	CASSPGPGSSGNTIYF
TRBV14	.	TRBJ2-1	.	TGTGCCAGCAGCTCTGAGCGAGCGTACAATGAGCAGTTCTTC	CASSSERAYNEQFF
TRBV10-1	.	TRBJ2-7	TRBD2	TGCGCCAGCAGTGTGGGACTAGCTCTAGGCTACGAGCAGTACTTC	CASSVGLALGYEQYF
TRBV15	.	TRBJ1-5	.	TGTGCCACCAGCGGGGCGGGGAATCAGCCCCAGCATTTT	CATSGAGNQPQHF
TRBV10-3	.	TRBJ2-7	.	TGTGCCATCAGTGAGTCTATGAGTTCTCGAGACGAGCAGTACTTC	CAISESMSSRDEQYF
TRBV13	.	TRBJ2-7	.	TGTGCCAGCAGCTCCCTGGGGGGCTTGCGCGAGCAGTACTTC	CASSSLGGLREQYF
TRBV19	.	TRBJ2-7	.	TGTGCCAGTAGTCCCGGCGCTGGCTACGAGCAGTACTTC	CASSPGAGYEQYF
TRBV10-3	.	TRBJ1-1	.	TGTGCCATCAGCGCGGACACAAACACTGAAGCTTTCTTT	CAISADTNTEAFF
TRBV28	.	TRBJ2-1	.	TGTGCCAGCAGTAGGGGCAATGAGCAGTTCTTC	CASSRGNEQFF
TRBV7-9	.	TRBJ2-6	TRBD2	TGTGCCAGCAGCTTACCTCTAGCGGGAGTAGTAACTGGGGCCAACGTCCTGACTTTC	CASSLPLAGVVTGANVLTF
TRBV4-2	.	TRBJ2-3	.	TGTGCCAGCAGCCTCCTTGGGACTCCGAGCACAGATACGCAGTATTTT	CASSLLGTPSTDTQYF
TRBV5-1	.	TRBJ2-5	TRBD2	TGCGCCAGCAGCTCAGGACTAGCGGGAGGCCAAGAGACCCAGTACTTC	CASSSGLAGGQETQYF
TRBV7-8	.	TRBJ2-3	.	TGTGCCAGCAGTTACACCGTGGGCGGAGAGCGCACAGATACGCAGTATTTT	CASSYTVGGERTDTQYF
TRBV5-1	.	TRBJ1-1	.	TGCGCCAGCAGCTCGGGGCGGCGGGGTAGCACTGAAGCTTTCTTT	CASSSGRRGSTEAFF
TRBV7-3	once	TRBJ2-1	.	TGTGCCAGCAGCTTACGGGGTGGCTCCTACAATGAGCAGTTCTTC	CASSLRGGSYNEQFF
TRBV2	.	TRBJ1-4	TRBD1	TGTGCCAGCAGCGAGATCCACAGGGGATATAATGAAAAACTGTTTTTT	CASSEIHRGYNEKLFF
TRBV15	.	TRBJ1-4	TRBD1	TGTGCCACCAGCAACAGGGGGCGGGTTGAAAAACTGTTTTTT	CATSNRGRVEKLFF
TRBV27	.	TRBJ2-2	.	TGTGCCAGCAGTTTGGCAGGGCCGAACACCGGGGAGCTGTTTTTT	CASSLAGPNTGELFF
TRBV5-4	.	TRBJ2-3	.	TGTGCCAGCAGCCGGGAGAGTACGCAGTATTTT	CASSRESTQYF
TRBV6-1	.	TRBJ2-3	.	TGTGCCAGCAGTGAAGGGCGGGCGGTGAGCACAGATACGCAGTATTTT	CASSEGRAVSTDTQYF
TRBV27	.	TRBJ2-7	TRBD1	TGTGCCAGCAGCCCGACAGGGTCGATGCCACAGTACTTC	CASSPTGSMPQYF
TRBV27	.	TRBJ2-7	.	TGTGCCAGCAGTTTGCAGGGGCATTACGAGCAGTACTTC	CASSLQGHYEQYF
TRBV4-1	.	TRBJ2-1	.	TGCGCCAGCAGAGTCTGGGAGTCGGACAATGAGCAGTTCTTC	CASRVWESDNEQFF